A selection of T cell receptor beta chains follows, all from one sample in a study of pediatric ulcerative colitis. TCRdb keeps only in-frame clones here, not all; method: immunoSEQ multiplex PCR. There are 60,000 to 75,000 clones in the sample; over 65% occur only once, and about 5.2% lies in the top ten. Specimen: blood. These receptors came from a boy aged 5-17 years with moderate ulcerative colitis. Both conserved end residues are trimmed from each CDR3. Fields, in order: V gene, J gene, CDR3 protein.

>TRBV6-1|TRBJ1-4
ASRAGGSDEKLF
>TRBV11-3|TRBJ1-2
ASSLDTRQEPNYGYT
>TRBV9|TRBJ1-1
ASSAQGYATEAF
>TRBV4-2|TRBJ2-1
ASSPTSGRSYNEQF
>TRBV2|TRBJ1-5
ASSRRDSYNQPQH
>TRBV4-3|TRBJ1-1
ASSQDLLGYKAF
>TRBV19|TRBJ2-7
ASSIGAGWDYEQY
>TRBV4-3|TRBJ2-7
ASSQDHLNPYEQY
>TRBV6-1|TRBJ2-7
ASSDGVRGGTGYEQY
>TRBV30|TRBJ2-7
AWNGETGMPYEQY
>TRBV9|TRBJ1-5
ASSVDRGPNQPQH
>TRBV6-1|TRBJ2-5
ASSELAGGDQETQY
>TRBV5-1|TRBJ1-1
ASSPTLVRGTEAF
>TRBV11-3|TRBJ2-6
ASRPGSGANVLT
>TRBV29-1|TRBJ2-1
SVFSGRSGNEQF
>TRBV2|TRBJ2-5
ASSEVGWSGETQY
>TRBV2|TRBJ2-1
ASRLGLGVFAEQF
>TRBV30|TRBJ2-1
AWSASGFNEQF
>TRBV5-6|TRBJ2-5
ASNDGISKWETQY
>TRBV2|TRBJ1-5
ASSEGLGNSFPQH
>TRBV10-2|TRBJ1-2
ASSESPDYGYT
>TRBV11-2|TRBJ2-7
ASSLEEDSYEQY
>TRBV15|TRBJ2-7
ATSRDYPQGGSYEQY
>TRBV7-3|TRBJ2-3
ASSLLAGASTDTQY
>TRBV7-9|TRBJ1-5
ASSVRDSNQPQH
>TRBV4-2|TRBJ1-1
ASSQEGGRLNTEAF
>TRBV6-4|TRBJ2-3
ASSDAGVSADTQY
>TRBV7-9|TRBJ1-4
ASSLVGRQRLF
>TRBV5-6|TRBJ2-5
ASSPTGGETQY
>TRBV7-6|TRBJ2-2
ASSSFGTSGGRSGELF
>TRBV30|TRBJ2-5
AWRLLQGAGETQY
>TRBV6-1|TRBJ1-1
ASSEMGDTEAF
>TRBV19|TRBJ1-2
ASTQTGVYGYT
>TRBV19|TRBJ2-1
ASDHRGNEQF
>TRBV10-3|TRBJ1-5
AISGSVNQPQH
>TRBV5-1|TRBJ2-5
ASSQGLAGAPGSETQY
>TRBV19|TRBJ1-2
ASSNSLFYGYT
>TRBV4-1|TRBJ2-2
ASSHPQANGGTTGELF
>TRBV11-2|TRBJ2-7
ASSGTLVEYEQY
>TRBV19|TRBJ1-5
ASSIGGQRYRGSNQPQH
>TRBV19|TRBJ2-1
ASSIILAGAYNEQF
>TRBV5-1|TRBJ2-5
ASSLTSEETQY
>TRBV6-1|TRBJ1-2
ASRQTGENGYT
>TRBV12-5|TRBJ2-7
ASGITGNPYEQY
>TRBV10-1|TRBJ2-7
ASSANPGQGEHRGNSEQY
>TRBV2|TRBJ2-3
ASQPIWGTDTQY
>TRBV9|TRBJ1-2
ASSVEGATSNYGYT
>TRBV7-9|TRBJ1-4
ASSLVSAEKLF
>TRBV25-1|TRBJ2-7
ASSVHQKPYEQY
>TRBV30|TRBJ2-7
AWSHIGHSYEQY
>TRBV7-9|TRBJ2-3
ASSPPEAGLQY
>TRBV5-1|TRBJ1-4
ASRTGGDEKLF
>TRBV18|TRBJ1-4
ASSPEGPPPEKLF
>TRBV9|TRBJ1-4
ASSVGRATNEKLF
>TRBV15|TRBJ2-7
ATSRDLAGVIYEQY